This T cell receptor beta chain was obtained from a study of cytomegalovirus exposure and HLA in healthy donors. Sequenced by immunoSEQ multiplex PCR; TCRdb stores in-frame clones only, minus some. The sample consists of about 140,000 clones, around nine tenths of them appearing once. The table lists this clone with a count of one. Source material: PBMCs. The origin of this receptor is a man aged 18 to 29 in good health and CMV-seropositive.

The CDR3 region is CASSQTVYEQYF. The CDR3 coding sequence is TGTGCCAGCAGCCAAACAGTCTACGAGCAGTACTTC. The V gene is TRBV7-6, the J gene TRBJ2-7; the D is unclear. CDR1 SGHVS and CDR2 FNYEAQ come from the germline V gene. V gave up 5 bases and J gave up 3 bases, with 8 bases separating them. There are 12 residues in the CDR3.